Shown below are 24 T cell receptor beta chains from a single sample sequenced in a study of beta chain features in type 1 diabetes. Every isolated RNA sample was fully reverse transcribed, so sequencing captured expressed TCRB transcripts. Libraries were prepared by immunoSEQ multiplex PCR; TCRdb keeps only in-frame clonotypes and omits some of them. This table has 310,000 or so clones, approximately 9.9% appearing once. The sample consisted of naive CD4+ T cells from blood. The receptors stem from a woman between 25 and 40 years old in good health.

The J gene is TRBJ2-7, the V gene TRBV6-6; the match to TRBD2 covers 7 bases. The CDR3 is made up of 12 amino acids. V shed 5 bases, J shed 6 bases, and the junction held 4 bases outside the gene matches. Germline assignment: CDR1 MNHNY and CDR2 SVGAGI (reference sequence). CDR3 region: CASSSGIGEQYF. The CDR3, as DNA: TGTGCCAGCAGTAGCGGGATTGGCGAGCAGTACTTC.

The rearrangement joins TRBV15 to TRBJ2-7; 9 nucleotides match TRBD2. The CDR3 is 15 residues long. Trimming at V came to 3 bases and at J to 4 bases, leaving 7 bases not matched to a gene. The germline gives CDR1 LNHNV, CDR2 YYDKDF (reference sequence). For the CDR3, the DNA is TGTGCCACCAGCAGGACTAGCGGAGGTTTTTACGAGCAGTACTTC. It translates to CATSRTSGGFYEQYF.

The V and J genes are TRBV30 and TRBJ1-4; D is possibly TRBD1 (5 bases). Germline V gives CDR1 GTSNPN, CDR2 SVGIG (reference sequence). Trimming cost V 1 base and J 4 bases, with 10 bases left between them. This CDR3 is built from 14 residues. CDR3 residues: CAWSGAGHNEKLFF. The CDR3 coding sequence is TGTGCCTGGAGTGGGGCAGGGCATAATGAAAAACTGTTTTTT. The variable domain in full, completed from reference TRBV30 and TRBJ1-4, reads SQTIHQWPATLVQPVGSPLSLECTVEGTSNPNLYWYRQAAGRGLQLLFYSVGIGQISSEVPQNLSASRPQDRQFILSSKKLLLSDSGFYLCAWSGAGHNEKLFFGSGTQLSVL.

CDR3 DNA sequence: TGCGCCAGCAGCTTCCAGGGTTCCCCCAGAGAGACCCAGTACTTC. This encodes CASSFQGSPRETQYF. The chain combines TRBV5-1 with TRBJ2-5, with TRBD1 as a possible D gene (5 bases). CDR3 size: 15 residues. In germline, CDR1 is SGHRS, CDR2 YFSETQ. V shed 2 bases and J shed 4 bases, with 15 bases lying between them.

The rearrangement joins TRBV9 to TRBJ2-3; no definite D call. Trimming stripped 2 bases from V and 1 base from J, with 14 bases between. Looked up from germline, CDR1 is SGDLS and CDR2 is YYNGEE. The CDR3 is 16 amino acids. CDR3 nucleotides: TGTGCCAGCAGCGTTTCTCCCGAGGTGGGCACAGATACGCAGTATTTT. Amino acids: CASSVSPEVGTDTQYF.

This clone was detected a few times. The chain combines TRBV11-2 with TRBJ2-5; a weak D match, TRBD1 (6 bases). This CDR3 has 14 residues. Trimming cost V 1 base and J 3 bases, with 9 bases left between them. Per germline, CDR1 SGHAT and CDR2 FQNNGV. The CDR3: CASSLVTGEETQYF. For the CDR3, the DNA is TGTGCCAGCAGCTTAGTGACAGGAGAAGAGACCCAGTACTTC.

This clone showed up just a few times. This rearrangement joins TRBV7-3 to TRBJ2-1; TRBD2 matches 8 bases. In germline, CDR1 is SGHTA, CDR2 FQGTGA. The CDR3 has 15 amino acids. With 8 bases clipped from V and 6 bases from J, the junction kept 12 bases outside the gene matches. The CDR3 sequence: CASGFSSGSSNEQFF. The CDR3 DNA reads as TGTGCCAGCGGGTTTAGCAGCGGGAGTAGCAATGAGCAGTTCTTC.

V is TRBV27 and J is TRBJ1-2, with D tentatively TRBD1 (6 bases). Trimming took off 4 bases at V and 0 bases at J, with 15 bases between the two ends. The germline V gene encodes CDR1 MNHEY and CDR2 SMNVEV (reference sequence). The CDR3 spans 16 residues. CDR3 nucleotides: TGTGCCAGCAGTTCGACTCGGACAGCTACTAACTATGGCTACACCTTC. It yields the protein CASSSTRTATNYGYTF.

This clone was found a few times. The CDR3 loop is CASSLAQGARREKQYF. The DNA of the CDR3 is TGTGCCAGCAGCTTAGCACAGGGGGCACGAAGAGAAAAGCAGTACTTC. The chain links TRBV7-2 to TRBJ2-7, with TRBD1 matching over 9 bases. Germline CDR1 reads SGHTA; CDR2 reads FQGNSA. J lost 8 bases, V lost 0 bases, and 11 bases had no gene match. The CDR3 is 16 residues long.

The chain employs TRBV4-3 and TRBJ2-2; 8 nucleotides line up with TRBD1. The germline V gene encodes CDR1 LGHNA and CDR2 YSLEER. The trim removed 4 bases at V and 4 bases at J, leaving 2 bases unmatched. This CDR3 region has 14 residues. In DNA, the CDR3 is TGCGCCAGCAGCCCTCAGGGGGCCACCGGGGAGCTGTTTTTT. It codes for CASSPQGATGELFF.

This clone was detected a few times. The chain recombines TRBV28 with TRBJ2-1; the D gene is possibly TRBD1 (5 bases). The germline V gene encodes CDR1 MDHEN and CDR2 SYDVKM. Trimming left V 4 bases short and J 7 bases short, with 11 bases between. The CDR3 length is 13 residues. This CDR3 is CASSSSTENEQFF. The CDR3 DNA sequence: TGTGCCAGCAGTTCCTCGACAGAGAATGAGCAGTTCTTC.

The CDR3 protein is CASNRNTGELFF. The DNA for the CDR3 is TGCGCCAGCAACAGGAACACCGGGGAGCTGTTTTTT. This chain uses TRBV5-1 with TRBJ2-2; D gene unclear. The V gene lost 6 bases and the J gene lost 1 base, with 4 bases spanning the gap. The germline V gene has CDR1 SGHRS and CDR2 YFSETQ. CDR3 size: 12 residues. Drawing the rest from reference TRBV5-1 and TRBJ2-2, the complete variable domain is KAGVTQTPRYLIKTRGQQVTLSCSPISGHRSVSWYQQTPGQGLQFLFEYFSETQRNKGNFPGRFSGRQFSNSRSEMNVSTLELGDSALYLCASNRNTGELFFGEGSRLTVL.

V usage is TRBV15 and J usage is TRBJ2-7; the match to TRBD2 covers 7 bases. CDR1 is LNHNV and CDR2 is YYDKDF in the germline V gene (reference sequence). The CDR3 runs 16 residues. Germline trimming cut 0 bases from V and 3 bases from J; bases unmatched to any gene: 8. CDR3 coding DNA: TGTGCCACCAGCAGAGAGAAGGTAGCGGGCTACTACGAGCAGTACTTC. Translating it yields CATSREKVAGYYEQYF.

This clone was seen a few times. V and J are TRBV25-1 and TRBJ2-2; D remains unclear. V lost 3 bases, J lost 6 bases, and 14 bases lay in between. This CDR3 comprises 15 residues. Germline V gene lookup returns CDR1 MGHDK and CDR2 SYGVNS. The CDR3 reads CASSDALSFPGELFF. CDR3 bases: TGTGCCAGCAGTGACGCCTTGAGTTTCCCCGGGGAGCTGTTTTTT.

CDR3 amino acids: CSVQTPGQGLSGEQYF. CDR3 DNA: TGCAGCGTTCAAACCCCGGGACAGGGTTTGTCAGGAGAGCAGTACTTC. J is TRBJ2-7 and V is TRBV29-1, with TRBD1 matching over 9 bases. Unmatched junction bases numbered 18, after V lost 5 bases and J lost 7 bases. The CDR3 has 16 residues. CDR1 is SQVTM, CDR2 ANQGSEA, per germline.

This clone was found a few times. This chain joins TRBV5-1 and TRBJ2-1; 7 bases map to TRBD2. Germline CDR1 is SGHRS and CDR2 is YFSETQ. Trimming took 5 bases from V and 4 from J; bases not matched to a gene: 6. This CDR3 region has 14 residues. The chain's CDR3 is CASSLGLGYNEQFF. The CDR3 bases are TGCGCCAGCAGTCTCGGACTAGGGTACAATGAGCAGTTCTTC.

In its sample, this clone was seen a few times. J is TRBJ2-3 and V is TRBV15; the match to TRBD1 covers 7 bases. The CDR3 loop spans 14 amino acids. Germline CDR1 and CDR2: LNHNV and YYDKDF (reference sequence). Trimming removed 1 base from V and 4 bases from J; junction bases left unmatched: 2. CDR3 DNA sequence: TGTGCCACCAGCAGAGTGGGGACAGCAGATACGCAGTATTTT. This gives the protein CATSRVGTADTQYF.

This clone was counted only a few times. The gene calls are TRBV5-1 and TRBJ2-7, with TRBD2 matching 13 bases. CDR3 length equals 15 residues. Germline-derived CDR1 and CDR2 are SGHRS and YFSETQ. Losses at the gene ends were 1 base for V and 13 bases for J; bases not matched to a gene: 11. DNA of the CDR3: TGCGCCAGCAGCTTGCCTGGGACTAGCGGGGCCCCCAGCTACTTC. It is translated as CASSLPGTSGAPSYF. The full variable domain, its missing parts supplied by reference TRBV5-1 and TRBJ2-7, is KAGVTQTPRYLIKTRGQQVTLSCSPISGHRSVSWYQQTPGQGLQFLFEYFSETQRNKGNFPGRFSGRQFSNSRSEMNVSTLELGDSALYLCASSLPGTSGAPSYFGPGTRLTVT.

This chain joins TRBV18 and TRBJ2-3; 8 nucleotides line up with TRBD2. Germline CDR1 and CDR2: KGHSH and LQKENI. Trimming took 1 base from V and 7 from J; bases not matched to a gene: 10. CDR3 length: 16 amino acids. CDR3 nucleotide sequence: TGTGCCAGCTCACCACTTGATAGCGGGAATGTTAATACGCAGTATTTT. It encodes CASSPLDSGNVNTQYF.

V is TRBV11-2 and J is TRBJ2-1, with TRBD2 as a possible D gene (6 bases). Germline V CDR1 and CDR2: SGHAT, FQNNGV. Trimming pared 5 bases from V and 2 bases from J, leaving 13 bases between. The CDR3 sequence is 15 residues long. The CDR3 loop is CASSEAGRTYNEQFF. For the CDR3, the DNA is TGTGCCAGCAGCGAAGCGGGCCGCACCTACAATGAGCAGTTCTTC.

This clone occurred a few times. The gene calls are TRBV7-3 and TRBJ2-3, with 13 bases lining up with TRBD2. The CDR3 consists of 16 residues. Germline V gives CDR1 SGHTA, CDR2 FQGTGA. V was pared by 5 bases and J by 5 bases, with 7 bases of the junction left unmatched. Here the CDR3 DNA reads TGTGCCAGCAGCCGAAAAGGGACTAGCGGGAAAGATACGCAGTATTTT. Translating it yields CASSRKGTSGKDTQYF.

This clone was found a few times. The chain couples TRBV5-1 to TRBJ2-1; TRBD2 might be the D (6 bases). V was cut by 3 bases and J by 0 bases, with 10 bases left in between. There are 15 residues in the CDR3. Germline CDR1 is SGHRS and CDR2 is YFSETQ. CDR3 sequence (DNA): TGCGCCAGCAGCTATGGGGGGAGCTCCTACAATGAGCAGTTCTTC. Its protein is CASSYGGSSYNEQFF.

This clone was counted between two and nine times. The gene calls are TRBV9 and TRBJ2-2, with 10 positions matching TRBD1. Germline V CDR1 and CDR2: SGDLS, YYNGEE. The V segment lost 6 bases and the J segment 6 bases; nucleotides outside the gene matches: 8. CDR3 length: 15 residues. The CDR3: CASNSGTGVAGELFF. CDR3 DNA sequence: TGTGCCAGCAACTCCGGGACAGGGGTCGCCGGGGAGCTGTTTTTT.

This clone was detected only a few times. This CDR3 reads CASSSQLEPGQGGRRYGYTF. DNA for the CDR3: TGTGCCAGCAGTTCTCAACTCGAACCGGGACAGGGGGGGAGGCGCTATGGCTACACCTTC. The rearrangement joins TRBV27 to TRBJ1-2; 11 bases are a match to TRBD1. The CDR3 spans 20 residues. CDR1 and CDR2 from the germline V gene are MNHEY and SMNVEV (reference sequence). The junction had 20 bases not matched to a gene; V was cut back by 4 bases and J by 4 bases.